This entry lists 4 T cell receptor beta chains sequenced from one sample in a study of blood T cell repertoires in COVID-19. Generated by immunoSEQ multiplex PCR, the TCRdb table keeps only in-frame clones and is missing some. In the table there are roughly 200,000 clones, approximately 81% of which are singletons. The sequenced sample was peripheral blood. The origin of the receptors is a woman aged 80 or older with acute or convalescent COVID-19.

This rearrangement joins TRBV10-3 to TRBJ2-3, with D possibly matching TRBD1 (6 bases). Germline assignment: CDR1 ENHRY and CDR2 SYGVKD. V shed 6 bases and J shed 6 bases, with 16 bases lying between them. CDR3 length: 14 residues. The chain's CDR3 is CAIRDEGVRDTQYF. DNA for the CDR3: TGTGCCATCAGGGACGAGGGGGTAAGGGATACGCAGTATTTT.

V usage is TRBV3-1 (or the pseudogene TRBV3-2) and J usage is TRBJ1-1; D unresolved. CDR3 length equals 15 residues. CDR1 LGHDT and CDR2 YNNKEL come from the germline V gene (reference sequence). The V end was cut by 1 base, the J end by 0 bases, with 9 bases between. The CDR3 DNA reads as TGTGCCAGCAGCCAAGGGGAGGGTCTGAACACTGAAGCTTTCTTT. Encoded protein: CASSQGEGLNTEAFF.

The chain uses TRBV10-1 and TRBJ1-2, with 9 bases aligning to TRBD1. V was clipped by 6 bases and J by 5 bases; unmatched bases: 13. Germline CDR1 and CDR2: WNHNN and SYGVQD (reference sequence). The CDR3 loop spans 16 amino acids. The CDR3 sequence: CASRHDRGRRFYGYTF. For the CDR3, the DNA is TGCGCCAGCAGGCATGACAGGGGGAGGAGATTTTATGGCTACACCTTC.

This clone was detected only a few times. V gene TRBV5-1 combines with J gene TRBJ1-6, with a tentative D call TRBD1 (6 bases). This CDR3 spans 14 amino acids. The germline gives CDR1 SGHRS, CDR2 YFSETQ. Trimming left V 4 bases short and J 5 bases short, with 10 bases between. This CDR3 reads CASSLQGNNSPLHF. CDR3 nucleotides: TGCGCCAGCAGCCTACAGGGAAATAATTCACCCCTCCACTTT.